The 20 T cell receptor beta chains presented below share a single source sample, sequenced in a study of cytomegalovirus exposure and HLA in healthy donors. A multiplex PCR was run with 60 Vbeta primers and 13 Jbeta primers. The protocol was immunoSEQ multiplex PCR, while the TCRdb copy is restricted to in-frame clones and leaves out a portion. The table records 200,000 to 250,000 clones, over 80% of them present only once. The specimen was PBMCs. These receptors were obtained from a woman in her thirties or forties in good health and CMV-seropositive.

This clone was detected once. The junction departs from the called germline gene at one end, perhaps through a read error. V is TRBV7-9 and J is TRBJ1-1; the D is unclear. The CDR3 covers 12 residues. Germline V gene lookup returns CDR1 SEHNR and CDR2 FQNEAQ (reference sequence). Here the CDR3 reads CSSSYGYTEAFF. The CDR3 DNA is TGTTCCAGCAGCTACGGGTACACTGAAGCTTTCTTT.

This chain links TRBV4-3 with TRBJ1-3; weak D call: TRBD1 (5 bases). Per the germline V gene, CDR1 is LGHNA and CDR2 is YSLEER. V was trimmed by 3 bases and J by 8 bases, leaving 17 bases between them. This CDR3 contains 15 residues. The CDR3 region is CASSHVRGSLDTIYF. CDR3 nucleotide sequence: TGCGCCAGCAGCCATGTAAGGGGCTCGTTAGACACCATATATTTT.

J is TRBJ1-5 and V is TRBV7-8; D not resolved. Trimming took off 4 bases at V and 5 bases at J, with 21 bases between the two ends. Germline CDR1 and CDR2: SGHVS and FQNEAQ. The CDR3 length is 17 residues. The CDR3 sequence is CASSYANGGRGDQPQHF. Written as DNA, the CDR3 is TGTGCCAGCAGCTATGCTAACGGAGGTAGAGGCGATCAGCCCCAGCATTTT.

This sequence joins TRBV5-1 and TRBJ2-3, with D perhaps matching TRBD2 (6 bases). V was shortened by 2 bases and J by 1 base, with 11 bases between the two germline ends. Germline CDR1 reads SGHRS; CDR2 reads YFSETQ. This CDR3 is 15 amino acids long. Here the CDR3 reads CASSLEKRGTDTQYF. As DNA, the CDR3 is TGCGCCAGCAGCTTAGAGAAGCGGGGCACAGATACGCAGTATTTT.

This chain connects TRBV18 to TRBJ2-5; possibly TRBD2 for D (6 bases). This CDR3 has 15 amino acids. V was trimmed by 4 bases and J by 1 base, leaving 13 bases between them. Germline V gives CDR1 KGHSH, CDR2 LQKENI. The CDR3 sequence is CASSQTRASQETQYF. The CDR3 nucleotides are TGTGCCAGCTCACAGACTAGAGCCAGCCAAGAGACCCAGTACTTC.

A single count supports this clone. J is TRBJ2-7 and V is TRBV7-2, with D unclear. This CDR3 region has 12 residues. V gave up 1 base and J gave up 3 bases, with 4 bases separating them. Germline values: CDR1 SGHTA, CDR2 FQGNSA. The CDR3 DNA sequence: TGTGCCAGCAGCTTAGTCAGCTACGAGCAGTACTTC. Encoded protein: CASSLVSYEQYF.

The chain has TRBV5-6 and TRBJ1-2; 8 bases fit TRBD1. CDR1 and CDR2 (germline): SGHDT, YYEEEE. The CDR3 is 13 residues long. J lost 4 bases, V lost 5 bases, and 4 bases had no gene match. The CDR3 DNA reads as TGTGCCAGCAGTTCGACAGGGGCCTATGGCTACACCTTC. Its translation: CASSSTGAYGYTF.

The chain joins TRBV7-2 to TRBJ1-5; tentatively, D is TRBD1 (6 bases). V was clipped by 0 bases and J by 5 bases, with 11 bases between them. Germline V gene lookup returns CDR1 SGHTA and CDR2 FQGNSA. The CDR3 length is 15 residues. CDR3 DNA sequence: TGTGCCAGCAGCTTAGCTGGGACATACGATCAGCCCCAGCATTTT. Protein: CASSLAGTYDQPQHF.

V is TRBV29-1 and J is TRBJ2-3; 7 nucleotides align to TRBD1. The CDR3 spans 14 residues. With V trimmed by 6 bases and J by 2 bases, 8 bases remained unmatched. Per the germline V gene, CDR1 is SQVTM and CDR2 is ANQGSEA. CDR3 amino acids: CSVGEGAVTDTQYF. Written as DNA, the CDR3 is TGCAGCGTCGGAGAGGGGGCCGTCACAGATACGCAGTATTTT.

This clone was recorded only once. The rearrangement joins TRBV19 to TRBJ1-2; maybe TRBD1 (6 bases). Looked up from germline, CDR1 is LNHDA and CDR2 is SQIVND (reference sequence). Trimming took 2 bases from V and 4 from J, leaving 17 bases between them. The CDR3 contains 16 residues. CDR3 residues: CASSITPGGAGYGYTF. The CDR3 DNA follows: TGTGCCAGTAGTATAACCCCGGGGGGCGCGGGCTATGGCTACACCTTC.

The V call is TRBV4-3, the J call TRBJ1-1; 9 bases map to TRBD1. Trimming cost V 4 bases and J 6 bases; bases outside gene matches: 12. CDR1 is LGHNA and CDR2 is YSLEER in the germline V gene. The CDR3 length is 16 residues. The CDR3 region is CASSRGQGQPFSEAFF. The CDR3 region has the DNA TGCGCCAGCAGCCGGGGACAGGGACAGCCTTTTTCTGAAGCTTTCTTT.

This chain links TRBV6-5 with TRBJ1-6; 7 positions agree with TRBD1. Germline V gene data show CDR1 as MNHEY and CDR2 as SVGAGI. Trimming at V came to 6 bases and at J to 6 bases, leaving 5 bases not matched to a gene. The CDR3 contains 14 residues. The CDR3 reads CASSRDRSNSPLHF. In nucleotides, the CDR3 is TGTGCCAGCAGCCGGGACAGATCTAATTCACCCCTCCACTTT.

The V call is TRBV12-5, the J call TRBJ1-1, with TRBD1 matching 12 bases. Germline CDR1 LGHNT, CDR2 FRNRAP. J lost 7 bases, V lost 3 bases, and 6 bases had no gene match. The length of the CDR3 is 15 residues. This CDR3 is CASGFWGQGASEAFF. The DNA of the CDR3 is TGTGCTAGTGGTTTTTGGGGACAGGGGGCGAGTGAAGCTTTCTTT. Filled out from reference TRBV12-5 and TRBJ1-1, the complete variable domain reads DARVTQTPRHKVTEMGQEVTMRCQPILGHNTVFWYRQTMMQGLELLAYFRNRAPLDDSGMPKDRFSAEMPDATLATLKIQPSEPRDSAVYFCASGFWGQGASEAFFGQGTRLTVV.

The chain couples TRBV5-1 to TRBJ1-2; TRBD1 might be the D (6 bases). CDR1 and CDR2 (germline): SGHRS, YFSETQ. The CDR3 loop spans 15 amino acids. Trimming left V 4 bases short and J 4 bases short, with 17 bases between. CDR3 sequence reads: CASSPSGGGGYGYTF. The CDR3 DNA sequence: TGCGCCAGCAGCCCTTCGGGGGGCGGCGGCTATGGCTACACCTTC.

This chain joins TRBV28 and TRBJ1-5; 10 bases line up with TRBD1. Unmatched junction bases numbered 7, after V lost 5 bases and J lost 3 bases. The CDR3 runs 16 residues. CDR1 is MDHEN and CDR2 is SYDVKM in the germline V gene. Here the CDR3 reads CASSLPGTGVNQPQHF. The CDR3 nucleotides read TGTGCCAGCAGTCTACCTGGGACAGGGGTCAATCAGCCCCAGCATTTT.

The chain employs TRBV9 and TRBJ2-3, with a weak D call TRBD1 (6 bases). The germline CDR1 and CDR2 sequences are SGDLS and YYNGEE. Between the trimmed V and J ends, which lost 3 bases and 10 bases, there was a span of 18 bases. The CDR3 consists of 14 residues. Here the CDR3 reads CASSAETGPSAQYF. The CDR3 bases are TGTGCCAGCAGCGCGGAAACAGGGCCCTCAGCGCAGTATTTT. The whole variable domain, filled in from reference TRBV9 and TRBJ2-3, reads DSGVTQTPKHLITATGQRVTLRCSPRSGDLSVYWYQQSLDQGLQFLIQYYNGEERAKGNILERFSAQQFPDLHSELNLSSLELGDSALYFCASSAETGPSAQYFGPGTRLTVL.

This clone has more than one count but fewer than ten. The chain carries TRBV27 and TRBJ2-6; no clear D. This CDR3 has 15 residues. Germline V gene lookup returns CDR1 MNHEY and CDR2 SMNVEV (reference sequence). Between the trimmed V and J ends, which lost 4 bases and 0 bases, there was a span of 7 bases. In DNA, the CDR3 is TGTGCCAGCAGTTCCCCTAGCTCTGGGGCCAACGTCCTGACTTTC. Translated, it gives CASSSPSSGANVLTF.

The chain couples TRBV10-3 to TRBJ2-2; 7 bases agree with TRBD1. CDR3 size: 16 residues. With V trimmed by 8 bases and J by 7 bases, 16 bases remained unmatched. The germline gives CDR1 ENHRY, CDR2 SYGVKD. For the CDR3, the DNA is TGTGCCATCGGAAGATACAGGGGAGAGGGCGGCGGGGAGCTGTTTTTT. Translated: CAIGRYRGEGGGELFF.

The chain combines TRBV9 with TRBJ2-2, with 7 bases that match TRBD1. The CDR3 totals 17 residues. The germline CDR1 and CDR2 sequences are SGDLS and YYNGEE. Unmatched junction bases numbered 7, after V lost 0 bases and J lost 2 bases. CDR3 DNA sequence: TGTGCCAGCAGCGTAGCTAGAGGGACAGTAAACACCGGGGAGCTGTTTTTT. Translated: CASSVARGTVNTGELFF.

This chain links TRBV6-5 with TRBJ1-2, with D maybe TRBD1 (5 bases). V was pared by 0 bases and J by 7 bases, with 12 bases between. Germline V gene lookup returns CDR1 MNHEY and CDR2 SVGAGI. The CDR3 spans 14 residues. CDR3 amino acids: CASSYSQGLIGYTF. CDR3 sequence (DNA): TGTGCCAGCAGTTACTCGCAGGGTCTAATTGGCTACACCTTC.